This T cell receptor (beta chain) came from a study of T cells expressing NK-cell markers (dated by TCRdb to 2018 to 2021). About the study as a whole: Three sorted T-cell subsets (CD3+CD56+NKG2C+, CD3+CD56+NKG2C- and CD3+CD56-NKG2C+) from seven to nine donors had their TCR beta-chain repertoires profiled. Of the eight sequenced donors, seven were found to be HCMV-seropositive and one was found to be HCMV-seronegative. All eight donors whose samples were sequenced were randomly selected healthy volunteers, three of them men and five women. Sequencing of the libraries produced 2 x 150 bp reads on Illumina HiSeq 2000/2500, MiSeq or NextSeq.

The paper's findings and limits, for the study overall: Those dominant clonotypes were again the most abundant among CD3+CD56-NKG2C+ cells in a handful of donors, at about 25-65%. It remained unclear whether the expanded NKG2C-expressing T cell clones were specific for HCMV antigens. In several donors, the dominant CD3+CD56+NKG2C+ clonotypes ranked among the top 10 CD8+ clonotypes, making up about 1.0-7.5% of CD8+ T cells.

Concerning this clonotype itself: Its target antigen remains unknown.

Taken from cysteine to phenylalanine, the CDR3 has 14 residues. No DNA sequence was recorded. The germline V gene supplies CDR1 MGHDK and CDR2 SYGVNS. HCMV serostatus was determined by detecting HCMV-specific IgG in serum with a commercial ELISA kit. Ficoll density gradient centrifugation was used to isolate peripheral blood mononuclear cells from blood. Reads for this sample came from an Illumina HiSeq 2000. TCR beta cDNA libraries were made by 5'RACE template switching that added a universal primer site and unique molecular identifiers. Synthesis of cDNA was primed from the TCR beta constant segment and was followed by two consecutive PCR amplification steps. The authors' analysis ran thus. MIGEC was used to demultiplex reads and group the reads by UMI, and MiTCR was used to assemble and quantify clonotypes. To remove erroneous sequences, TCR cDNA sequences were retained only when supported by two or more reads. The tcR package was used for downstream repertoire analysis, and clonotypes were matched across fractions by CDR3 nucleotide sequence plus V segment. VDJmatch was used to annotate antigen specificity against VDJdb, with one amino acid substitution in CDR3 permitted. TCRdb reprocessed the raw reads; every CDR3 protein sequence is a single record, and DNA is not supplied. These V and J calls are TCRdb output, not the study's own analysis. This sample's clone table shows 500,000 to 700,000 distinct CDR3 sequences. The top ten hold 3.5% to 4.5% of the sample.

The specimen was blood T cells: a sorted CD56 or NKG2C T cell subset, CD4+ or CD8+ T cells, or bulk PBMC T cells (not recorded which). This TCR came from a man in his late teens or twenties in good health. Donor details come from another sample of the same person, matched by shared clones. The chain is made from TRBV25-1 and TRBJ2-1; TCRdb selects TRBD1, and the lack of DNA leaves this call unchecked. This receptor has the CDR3 CAGNGTGRINEQFF.